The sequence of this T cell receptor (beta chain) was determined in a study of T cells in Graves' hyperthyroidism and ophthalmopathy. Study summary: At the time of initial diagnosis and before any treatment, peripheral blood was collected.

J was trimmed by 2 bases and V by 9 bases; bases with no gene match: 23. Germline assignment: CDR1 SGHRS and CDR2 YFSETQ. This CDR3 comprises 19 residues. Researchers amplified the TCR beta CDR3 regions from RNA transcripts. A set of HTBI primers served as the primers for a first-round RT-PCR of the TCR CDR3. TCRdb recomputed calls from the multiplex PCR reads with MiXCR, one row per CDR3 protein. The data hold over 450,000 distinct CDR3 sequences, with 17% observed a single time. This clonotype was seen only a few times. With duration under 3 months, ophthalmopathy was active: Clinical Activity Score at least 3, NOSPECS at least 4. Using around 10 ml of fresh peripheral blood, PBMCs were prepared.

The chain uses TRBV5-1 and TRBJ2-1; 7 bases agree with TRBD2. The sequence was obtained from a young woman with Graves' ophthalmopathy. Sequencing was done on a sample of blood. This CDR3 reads CANPGKIGKGLAAYNEQFF. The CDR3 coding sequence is TGCGCCAATCCAGGGAAGATAGGAAAGGGGCTAGCGGCCTACAATGAGCAGTTCTTC.